These 28 T cell receptor beta chains were sequenced from one sample in a study of immune evolution from preneoplasia to lung adenocarcinoma. The data were produced by immunoSEQ multiplex PCR, yet TCRdb's version contains in-frame clones alone and is incomplete. Among thousands of clones listed, around 79% were seen once. The sample consisted of FFPE adjacent normal lung tissue. These TCRs come from a person aged 60-80 years with lung adenocarcinoma.

This sequence joins TRBV25-1 and TRBJ2-4; D is perhaps TRBD1 (7 bases). CDR3 length: 16 residues. V lost 2 bases and J lost 3, with 14 bases in between. Germline-derived CDR1 and CDR2 are MGHDK and SYGVNS. CDR3 loop: CASSEPGGKLKNIQYF. CDR3 DNA: TGTGCCAGCAGTGAACCAGGGGGGAAGCTCAAAAACATTCAGTACTTC.

This chain joins TRBV5-4 and TRBJ1-1; D not certain. The germline gives CDR1 SGHNT, CDR2 YYREEE (reference sequence). The CDR3 runs 15 residues. V was cut by 0 bases and J by 1 base, with 10 bases left in between. CDR3 amino acids: CASSLGGESNTEAFF. CDR3 coding DNA: TGTGCCAGCAGCTTGGGTGGGGAGTCGAACACTGAAGCTTTCTTT.

This sequence joins TRBV6-1 and TRBJ1-1; 7 bases map to TRBD1. Trimming at V came to 4 bases and at J to 0 bases, leaving 14 bases not matched to a gene. The CDR3 consists of 18 residues. The germline CDR1 and CDR2 sequences are MNHNS and SASEGT. In nucleotides, the CDR3 is TGTGCCAGCAGTGCGTTTAGGAGGGGGCGCGGTGTGAACACTGAAGCTTTCTTT. Translating it yields CASSAFRRGRGVNTEAFF.

Only one count was recorded for this clone. The rearrangement links TRBV19 to TRBJ2-7; 7 bases line up with TRBD2. Losses at the gene ends were 1 base for V and 3 bases for J; bases not matched to a gene: 6. The CDR3 spans 15 residues. CDR1 is LNHDA, CDR2 SQIVND, per germline (reference sequence). CDR3 region: CASSIARLAVYEQYF. The CDR3 DNA follows: TGTGCCAGTAGTATAGCTCGGCTAGCGGTCTACGAGCAGTACTTC.

The genes are TRBV11-2 and TRBJ1-1, with D possibly TRBD1 on 6 matching bases. Trimming stripped 3 bases from V and 4 bases from J, with 15 bases between. The CDR3 covers 15 residues. CDR1 is SGHAT, CDR2 FQNNGV, per germline. The CDR3 reads CASSFKLQGSTEAFF. CDR3 bases: TGTGCCAGCAGCTTTAAACTACAGGGTTCCACTGAAGCTTTCTTT.

The genes are TRBV4-1 and TRBJ1-4; D perhaps matches TRBD1 (6 bases). V lost 1 base, J lost 6 bases, and 12 bases lay in between. From germline, CDR1 is MGHRA and CDR2 YSYEKL. This CDR3 contains 15 residues. The chain's CDR3 is CASSQGWGGDEKLFF. CDR3 bases: TGCGCCAGCAGCCAAGGGTGGGGGGGCGATGAAAAACTGTTTTTT.

V is TRBV6-6 and J is TRBJ2-2; the D gene is possibly TRBD1 (6 bases). Germline lookup yields CDR1 MNHNY and CDR2 SVGAGI (reference sequence). This CDR3 is built from 15 residues. V was cut by 6 bases and J by 3 bases, with 14 bases left in between. The CDR3 DNA reads as TGTGCCAGCAGCCCCGGCAGGGGATACACCGGGGAGCTGTTTTTT. The encoded protein is CASSPGRGYTGELFF.

The genes are TRBV5-4 and TRBJ2-1, with D possibly being TRBD1 (5 bases). The V end lost 0 bases, the J end lost 8 bases, and 18 bases lay between the germline ends. Germline V gene data show CDR1 as SGHNT and CDR2 as YYREEE (reference sequence). The CDR3 extends over 16 amino acids. The CDR3 DNA reads TGTGCCAGCAGCTTGGGCCCCAGGGCCTCGATGGATGAGCAGTTCTTC. Translation gives CASSLGPRASMDEQFF.

The chain couples TRBV6-6 to TRBJ1-3; no clear D gene. V lost 2 bases and J 0 bases, leaving 11 bases between the germline ends. In germline, CDR1 is MNHNY, CDR2 SVGAGI (reference sequence). This CDR3 has 16 residues. The CDR3 DNA sequence: TGTGCCAGCAGTTACGGAGGGTCCCACTCTGGAAACACCATATATTTT. Its protein product is CASSYGGSHSGNTIYF.

By share, this clone counts as medium-sized. The V gene is TRBV19, the J gene TRBJ2-7, with D perhaps TRBD2 (7 bases). Between the trimmed V and J ends, which lost 6 bases and 3 bases, there was a span of 18 bases. The CDR3 spans 15 residues. The germline gives CDR1 LNHDA, CDR2 SQIVND (reference sequence). The CDR3 region has the DNA TGTGCCAGTAGCTCGGGGGGCACTAGCGTCTACGAGCAGTACTTC. Amino acids: CASSSGGTSVYEQYF.

The CDR3 bases are TGTGCCGGTGCCAATGAAGGGGGTCGTGAGCAGTTCTTC. Translating gives CAGANEGGREQFF. The chain recombines TRBV7-2 with TRBJ2-1; possibly TRBD1 for D (6 bases). The V gene lost 11 bases and the J gene lost 9 bases, with 20 bases spanning the gap. Germline CDR1 and CDR2: SGHTA and FQGNSA. This CDR3 is built from 13 residues.

Comment on this clone: Additional DNA sequences in this sample encode the identical CDR3. The J gene is TRBJ2-5, the V gene TRBV5-1; D remains unclear. The ends were cut back, 1 base at V and 0 bases at J, with 4 bases in the middle. Germline V gives CDR1 SGHRS, CDR2 YFSETQ. The CDR3 has 13 amino acids. This CDR3 is CASSLQDQETQYF. The CDR3 region has the DNA TGCGCCAGCAGCTTGCAGGACCAAGAGACCCAGTACTTC.

The chain uses TRBV6-1 and TRBJ2-7; D remains unclear. Between the trimmed V and J ends, which lost 2 bases and 3 bases, there was a span of 17 bases. Germline V gene data show CDR1 as MNHNS and CDR2 as SASEGT. The CDR3 consists of 16 residues. This CDR3 reads CASSEPTGYAGYEQYF. In nucleotides, the CDR3 is TGTGCCAGCAGTGAACCCACGGGCTACGCCGGCTACGAGCAGTACTTC.

The chain recombines TRBV5-1 with TRBJ2-3; D may be TRBD1 (5 bases). Trimming removed 0 bases at V and 3 bases at J, with 14 bases between. Germline V gene data show CDR1 as SGHRS and CDR2 as YFSETQ. The CDR3 length is 16 residues. CDR3 region: CASSLELQGKTDTQYF. Written as DNA, the CDR3 is TGCGCCAGCAGCTTGGAATTGCAGGGAAAAACAGATACGCAGTATTTT. Variable domain in full (rest from reference TRBV5-1 and TRBJ2-3): KAGVTQTPRYLIKTRGQQVTLSCSPISGHRSVSWYQQTPGQGLQFLFEYFSETQRNKGNFPGRFSGRQFSNSRSEMNVSTLELGDSALYLCASSLELQGKTDTQYFGPGTRLTVL.

The V gene is TRBV15, the J gene TRBJ2-3; 11 nucleotides match TRBD2. This CDR3 spans 17 amino acids. Unmatched junction bases numbered 8, after V lost 5 bases and J lost 1 base. Germline CDR1 is LNHNV and CDR2 is YYDKDF (reference sequence). The CDR3 loop is CATSSELAGVGTDTQYF. The CDR3 DNA reads TGTGCCACCAGCTCGGAACTAGCGGGAGTGGGCACAGATACGCAGTATTTT.

The genes are TRBV15 and TRBJ2-3, with D possibly TRBD1 on 6 matching bases. CDR1 and CDR2 from the germline V gene are LNHNV and YYDKDF (reference sequence). The CDR3 contains 15 residues. Trimming removed 4 bases at V and 1 base at J, with 12 bases between. CDR3 sequence (DNA): TGTGCCACCAGCACCTTCAGGACAGGCACAGATACGCAGTATTTT. Translation gives CATSTFRTGTDTQYF.

The chain uses TRBV4-2 and TRBJ2-1, with 10 positions matching TRBD2. The CDR3 sequence is 14 residues long. The V gene end was trimmed by 0 bases and the J gene end by 10 bases; junction bases not matched to a gene: 3. CDR1 and CDR2 from the germline V gene are LGHNA and YNFKEQ. The CDR3 DNA reads as TGTGCCAGCAGCCAAGATGTACTAGCGGGAGAGCAGTTCTTC. Translating it yields CASSQDVLAGEQFF.

The chain is built from TRBV6-4 and TRBJ1-5; the D is unclear. Germline CDR1 is MRHNA and CDR2 is SNTAGT. The ends were cut back, 3 bases at V and 4 bases at J, with 7 bases in the middle. The CDR3 is made up of 13 amino acids. Here the CDR3 reads CASSEAENQPQHF. CDR3 coding DNA: TGTGCCAGCAGTGAGGCAGAGAATCAGCCCCAGCATTTT.

This chain uses TRBV4-1 with TRBJ2-3, with 7 bases that match TRBD2. The J segment lost 3 bases and the V segment lost 2 bases, leaving 5 bases of the junction unmatched. The CDR3 is made up of 15 amino acids. Germline CDR1 is MGHRA and CDR2 is YSYEKL. The CDR3 DNA reads as TGCGCCAGCAGCCAATACCATAGCGGGACAGATACGCAGTATTTT. Translation: CASSQYHSGTDTQYF.

This clone turned up a few times. V is TRBV4-1 and J is TRBJ1-1, with D hard to call. V was shortened by 4 bases and J by 0 bases, with 27 bases between the two germline ends. Germline V CDR1 and CDR2: MGHRA, YSYEKL. The CDR3 runs 20 residues. CDR3: CASSRSTTSLDWSLNTEAFF. CDR3 DNA sequence: TGCGCCAGCAGCCGATCGACGACAAGCCTGGATTGGTCGTTGAACACTGAAGCTTTCTTT.

This chain joins TRBV5-6 and TRBJ1-1, with D unclear. This CDR3 comprises 17 residues. Trimming cost V 5 bases and J 1 base, with 21 bases left between them. The germline V gene has CDR1 SGHDT and CDR2 YYEEEE. As DNA, the CDR3 is TGTGCCAGCAGTTCCTTGCATACCGGACGGGGGAACACTGAAGCTTTCTTT. It encodes CASSSLHTGRGNTEAFF.

V usage is TRBV7-2 and J usage is TRBJ2-5; 9 positions match TRBD1. The CDR3 runs to 14 residues. Germline lookup yields CDR1 SGHTA and CDR2 FQGNSA. V dropped 7 bases and J dropped 1; count of bases not matched to a gene: 4. The CDR3 region has the DNA TGTGCCAGCACCAACAGGGGGCGCCAAGAGACCCAGTACTTC. The encoded protein is CASTNRGRQETQYF.

The V gene is TRBV7-9, the J gene TRBJ2-7; 8 bases agree with TRBD1. The CDR3 is 14 residues long. The V segment lost 0 bases and the J segment 3 bases; nucleotides outside the gene matches: 1. CDR1 is SEHNR and CDR2 is FQNEAQ in the germline V gene (reference sequence). The CDR3, as DNA: TGTGCCAGCAGCTTAGCAGGACAGGGCTACGAGCAGTACTTC. Amino acids: CASSLAGQGYEQYF.

This sequence joins TRBV19 and TRBJ2-3; D unclear. The CDR3 is 13 residues long. Germline CDR1 and CDR2: LNHDA and SQIVND (reference sequence). Trimming cost V 1 base and J 3 bases, with 5 bases left between them. The CDR3 bases are TGTGCCAGTAGTATAGGTGAGACAGATACGCAGTATTTT. Amino acids: CASSIGETDTQYF.

J is TRBJ2-7 and V is TRBV7-2; the match to TRBD2 covers 12 bases. Germline CDR1 reads SGHTA; CDR2 reads FQGNSA. J lost 3 bases, V lost 4 bases, and 7 bases had no gene match. The CDR3 runs 16 residues. CDR3 in amino acids: CASSYDLAGGGYEQYF. The CDR3, as DNA: TGTGCCAGCAGCTACGACCTAGCGGGGGGGGGCTACGAGCAGTACTTC.

The chain recombines TRBV4-3 with TRBJ1-2; tentative D call: TRBD1 (6 bases). This CDR3 comprises 14 residues. Germline values: CDR1 LGHNA, CDR2 YSLEER. V was pared by 8 bases and J by 1 base, with 14 bases between. CDR3 residues: CASSKIQGNYGYTF. The CDR3 coding sequence is TGCGCCAGCTCTAAAATACAGGGTAACTATGGCTACACCTTC.

This clone occurred once. This chain joins TRBV7-9 and TRBJ1-4; D gene uncertain. This CDR3 contains 15 residues. Trimming pared 2 bases from V and 0 bases from J, leaving 7 bases between. Germline V gene data show CDR1 as SEHNR and CDR2 as FQNEAQ (reference sequence). DNA of the CDR3: TGTGCCAGCAGCTTAACCACTGCAACTAATGAAAAACTGTTTTTT. It specifies CASSLTTATNEKLFF.

The genes are TRBV5-4 and TRBJ1-3, with TRBD1 matching over 9 bases. This CDR3 region has 18 residues. Trimming at V came to 2 bases and at J to 0 bases, leaving 9 bases not matched to a gene. Germline lookup yields CDR1 SGHNT and CDR2 YYREEE (reference sequence). As DNA, the CDR3 is TGTGCCAGCAGCTTAATCCCGGGACAGGGAGACTCTGGAAACACCATATATTTT. This gives the protein CASSLIPGQGDSGNTIYF.